This record looks at one T cell receptor beta chain sequence and its context. This clonotype was counted ten times or more. Its antigen has not been determined. Base quality data are lacking; no much larger clone is found one base away. Reading the label with the study, this specimen's treatment or condition is: in vitro stimulation with specific CMV peptide epitopes to enrich CMV-specific T cells. The data originate from a study of T cell repertoires in cytomegalovirus infection (dated by TCRdb to about 2019). For the wider study: Recently identified HLA-C-restricted CMV epitopes, whose presentation resists viral immunomodulation, were targeted by peptide stimulations together with well-studied HLA-B-restricted epitopes. Donor HLA type was relevant to the analysis, as public TCR beta signatures indicated carriage of CMV infection together with the matching HLA type.

Sequenced on an Illumina HiSeq 1500. TCRdb's own reprocessing of the public reads used fastp at Q25 and MiXCR and kept productive beta chains. Entries that share a CDR3 protein sequence are merged under the most common genes and DNA. The sample table contains about 500,000 distinct CDR3 sequences; only one count was recorded for 25% to 35% of them. The biggest ten clones account for roughly 17% of the sample. Beyond this particular receptor, the publication reports: Cumulative frequency of public TCR beta family members discriminated carriers of CMV infection plus the relevant HLA type in this cohort and an independent roughly 320-donor cohort. The ex vivo response was dominated by HLA-C-restricted CMV-specific TCR beta clonotypes, which also provided the single most frequent clonotype in two of eight donors.

This TCR was sampled from a human donor in good health (CMV status not recorded). Some clones in this sample may be carry-over from other donors' samples. The starting material was cultured PBMCs, obtained from culture after CMV antigen stimulation.

This receptor carries the CDR3 CASSLFARAGANVLTF. The DNA is TGCGCCAGCAGCCTGTTTGCGCGTGCTGGGGCCAACGTCCTGACTTTC. The chain is made from TRBV4-3 and TRBJ2-6, with no reliable assignment of the D segment. The germline V gene yields LGHNA for CDR1 and YSLEER for CDR2. The V end loses 4 bases and the J end loses 2 bases, and a stretch of 12 bases separates them. The cysteine opens and the phenylalanine closes a CDR3 of 16 amino acids. CDR3 DNA only is kept here, 48 bases in frame from base 1.